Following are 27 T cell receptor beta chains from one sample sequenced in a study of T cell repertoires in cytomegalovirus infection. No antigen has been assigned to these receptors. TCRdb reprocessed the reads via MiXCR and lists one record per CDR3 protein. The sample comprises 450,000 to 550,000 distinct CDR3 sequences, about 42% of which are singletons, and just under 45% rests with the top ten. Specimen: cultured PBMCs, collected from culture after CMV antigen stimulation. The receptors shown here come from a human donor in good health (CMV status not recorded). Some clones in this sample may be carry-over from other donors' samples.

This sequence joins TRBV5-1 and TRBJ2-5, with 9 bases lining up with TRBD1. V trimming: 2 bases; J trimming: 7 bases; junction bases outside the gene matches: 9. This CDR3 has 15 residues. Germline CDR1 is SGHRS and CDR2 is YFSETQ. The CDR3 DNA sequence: TGCGCCAGCAGCTTTATTACAGGGGGCGCGGGGACCCAGTACTTC. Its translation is CASSFITGGAGTQYF.

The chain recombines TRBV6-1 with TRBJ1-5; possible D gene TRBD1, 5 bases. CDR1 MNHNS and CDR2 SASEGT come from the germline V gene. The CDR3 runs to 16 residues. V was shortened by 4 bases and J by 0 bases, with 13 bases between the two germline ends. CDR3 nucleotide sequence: TGTGCCAGCAGTGTGGACAAAGATTCTAGCAATCAGCCCCAGCATTTT. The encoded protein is CASSVDKDSSNQPQHF.

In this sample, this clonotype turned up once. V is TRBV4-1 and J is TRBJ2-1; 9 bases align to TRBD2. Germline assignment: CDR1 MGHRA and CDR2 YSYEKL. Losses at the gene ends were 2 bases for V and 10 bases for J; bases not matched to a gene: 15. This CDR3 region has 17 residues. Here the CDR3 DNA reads TGCGCCAGCAGCCAAACCCCGGGCGGGGGGGCCTATGAGGAGCAGTTCTTC. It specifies CASSQTPGGGAYEEQFF.

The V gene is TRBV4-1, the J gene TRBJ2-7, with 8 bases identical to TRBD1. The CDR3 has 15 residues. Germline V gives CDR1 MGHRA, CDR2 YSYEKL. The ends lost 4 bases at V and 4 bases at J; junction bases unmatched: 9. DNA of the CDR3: TGCGCCAGCAGCCCCGAGAACAGGGGGAGGTACGAGCAGTACTTC. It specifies CASSPENRGRYEQYF.

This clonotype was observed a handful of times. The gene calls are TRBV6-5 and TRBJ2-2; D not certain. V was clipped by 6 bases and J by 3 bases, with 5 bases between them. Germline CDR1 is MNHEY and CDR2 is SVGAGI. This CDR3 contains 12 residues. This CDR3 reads CASRLDTGELFF. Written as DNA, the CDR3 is TGTGCCAGCAGGCTAGACACCGGGGAGCTGTTTTTT.

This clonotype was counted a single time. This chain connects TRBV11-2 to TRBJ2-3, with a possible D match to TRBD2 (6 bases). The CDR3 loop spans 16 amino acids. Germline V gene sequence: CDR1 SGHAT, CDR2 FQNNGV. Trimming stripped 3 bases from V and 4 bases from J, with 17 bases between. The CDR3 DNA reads TGTGCCAGCAGCTTCTATCCGGGAGTGGGGCCAGATACGCAGTATTTT. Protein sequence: CASSFYPGVGPDTQYF.

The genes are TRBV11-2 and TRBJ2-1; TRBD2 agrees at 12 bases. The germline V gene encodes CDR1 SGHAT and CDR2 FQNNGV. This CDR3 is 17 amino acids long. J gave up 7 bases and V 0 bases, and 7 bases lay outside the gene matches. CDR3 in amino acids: CASSLDGLAGGSNEQFF. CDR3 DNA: TGTGCCAGCAGCTTAGATGGGCTAGCGGGGGGGTCTAATGAGCAGTTCTTC.

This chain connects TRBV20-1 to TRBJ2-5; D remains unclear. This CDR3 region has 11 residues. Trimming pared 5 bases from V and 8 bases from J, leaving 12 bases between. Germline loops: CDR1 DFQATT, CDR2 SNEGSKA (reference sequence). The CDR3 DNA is TGCAGTGCTGTATGGGGTGTAACCCAGTACTTC. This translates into CSAVWGVTQYF.

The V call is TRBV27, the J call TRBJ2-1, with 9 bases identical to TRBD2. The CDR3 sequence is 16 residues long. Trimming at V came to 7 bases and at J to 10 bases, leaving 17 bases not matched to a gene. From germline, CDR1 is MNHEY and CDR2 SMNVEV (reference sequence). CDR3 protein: CASTSQAGGPMMEQFF. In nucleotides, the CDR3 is TGTGCCAGCACCTCCCAGGCGGGGGGGCCTATGATGGAGCAGTTCTTC.

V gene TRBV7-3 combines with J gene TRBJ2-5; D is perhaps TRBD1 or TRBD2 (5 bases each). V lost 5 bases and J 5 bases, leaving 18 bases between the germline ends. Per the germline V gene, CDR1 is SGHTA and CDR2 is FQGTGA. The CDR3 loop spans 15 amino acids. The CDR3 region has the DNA TGTGCCAGCAGCCCCGGACGCGGAGAGGGGGAGACCCAGTACTTC. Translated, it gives CASSPGRGEGETQYF.

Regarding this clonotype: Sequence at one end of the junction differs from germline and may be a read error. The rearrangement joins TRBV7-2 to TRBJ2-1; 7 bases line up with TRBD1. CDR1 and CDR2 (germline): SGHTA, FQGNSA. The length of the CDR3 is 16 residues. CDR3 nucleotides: TGTGCCAGAAGCTTAGTCGGGACAGTGGTTTATGATGAGCATTTCTTC. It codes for CARSLVGTVVYDEHFF.

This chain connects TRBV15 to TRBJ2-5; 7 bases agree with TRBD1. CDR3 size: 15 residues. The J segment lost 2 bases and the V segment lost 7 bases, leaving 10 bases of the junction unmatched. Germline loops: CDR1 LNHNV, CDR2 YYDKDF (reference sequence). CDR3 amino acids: CATNTGTDLQETQYF. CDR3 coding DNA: TGTGCCACCAACACCGGGACAGACCTGCAAGAGACCCAGTACTTC. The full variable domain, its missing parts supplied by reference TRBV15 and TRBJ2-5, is DAMVIQNPRYQVTQFGKPVTLSCSQTLNHNVMYWYQQKSSQAPKLLFHYYDKDFNNEADTPDNFQSRRPNTSFCFLDIRSPGLGDTAMYLCATNTGTDLQETQYFGPGTRLLVL.

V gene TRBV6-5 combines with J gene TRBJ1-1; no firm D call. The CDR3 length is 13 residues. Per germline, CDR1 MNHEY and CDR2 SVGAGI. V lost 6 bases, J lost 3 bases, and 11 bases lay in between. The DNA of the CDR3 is TGTGCCAGCAGCCCCCTTATGGACACTGAAGCTTTCTTT. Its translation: CASSPLMDTEAFF.

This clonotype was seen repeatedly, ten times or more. The CDR3 bases are TGTGCCAGCAGCCCGGGGGGGGGCCAAGAGACCCAGTACTTC. Encoded protein: CASSPGGGQETQYF. This chain links TRBV7-2 with TRBJ2-5, with TRBD2 matching over 8 bases. Germline CDR1 SGHTA, CDR2 FQGNSA. Trimming took 5 bases from V and 1 from J; bases not matched to a gene: 3. The CDR3 covers 14 residues.

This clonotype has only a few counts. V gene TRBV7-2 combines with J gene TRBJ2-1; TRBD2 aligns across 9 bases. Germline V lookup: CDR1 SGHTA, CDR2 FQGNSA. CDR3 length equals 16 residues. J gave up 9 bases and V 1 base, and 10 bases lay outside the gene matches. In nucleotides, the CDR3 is TGTGCCAGCAGCTTAGGAGGGGCGGGGGGGCGCCCTGAGCAGTTCTTC. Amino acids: CASSLGGAGGRPEQFF.

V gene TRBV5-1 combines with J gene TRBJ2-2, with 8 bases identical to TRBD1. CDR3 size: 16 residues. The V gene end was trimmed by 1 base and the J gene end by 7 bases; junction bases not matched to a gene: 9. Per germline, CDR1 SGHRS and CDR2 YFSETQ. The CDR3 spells CASSLLSQGALGELFF. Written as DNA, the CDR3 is TGCGCCAGCAGCTTGTTATCGCAGGGGGCCCTCGGGGAGCTGTTTTTT.

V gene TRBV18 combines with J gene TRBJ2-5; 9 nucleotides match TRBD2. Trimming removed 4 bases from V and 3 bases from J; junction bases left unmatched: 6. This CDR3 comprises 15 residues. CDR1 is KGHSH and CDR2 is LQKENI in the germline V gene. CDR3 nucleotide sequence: TGTGCCAGCTCACAGAGGGTAGCGGGGGAAGAGACCCAGTACTTC. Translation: CASSQRVAGEETQYF.

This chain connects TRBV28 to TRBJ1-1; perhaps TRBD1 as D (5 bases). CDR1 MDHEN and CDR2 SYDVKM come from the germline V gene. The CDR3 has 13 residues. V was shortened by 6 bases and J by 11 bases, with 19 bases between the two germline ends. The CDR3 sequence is CASRGTGTQMAFF. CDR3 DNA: TGTGCCAGCAGGGGAACAGGAACCCAAATGGCTTTCTTT.

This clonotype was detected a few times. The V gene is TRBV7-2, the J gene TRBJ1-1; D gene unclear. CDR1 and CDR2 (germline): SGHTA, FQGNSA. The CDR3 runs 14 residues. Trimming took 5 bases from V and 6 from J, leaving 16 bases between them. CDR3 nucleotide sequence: TGTGCCAGCAGCCCCTGGACCGTGGACGCTGAAGCTTTCTTT. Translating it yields CASSPWTVDAEAFF.

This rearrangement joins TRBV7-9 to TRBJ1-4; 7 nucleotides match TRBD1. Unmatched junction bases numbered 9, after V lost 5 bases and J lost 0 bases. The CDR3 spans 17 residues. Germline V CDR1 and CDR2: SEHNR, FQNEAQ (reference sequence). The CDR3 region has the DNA TGTGCCAGCAGCCGCACTCAAGGGACAGCAACTAATGAAAAACTGTTTTTT. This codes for CASSRTQGTATNEKLFF.

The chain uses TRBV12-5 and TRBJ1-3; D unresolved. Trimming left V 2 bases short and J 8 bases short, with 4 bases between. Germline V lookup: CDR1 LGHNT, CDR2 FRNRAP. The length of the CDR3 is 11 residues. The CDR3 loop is CASGLRDTIYF. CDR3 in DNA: TGTGCTAGTGGTTTGCGTGACACCATATATTTT.

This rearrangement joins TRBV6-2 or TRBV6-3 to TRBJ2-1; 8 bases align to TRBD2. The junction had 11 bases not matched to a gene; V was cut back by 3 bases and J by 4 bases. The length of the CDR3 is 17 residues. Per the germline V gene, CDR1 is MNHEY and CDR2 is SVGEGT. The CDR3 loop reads CASSYSGPAGVYNEQFF. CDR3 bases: TGTGCCAGCAGTTATTCCGGGCCAGCGGGAGTTTACAATGAGCAGTTCTTC.

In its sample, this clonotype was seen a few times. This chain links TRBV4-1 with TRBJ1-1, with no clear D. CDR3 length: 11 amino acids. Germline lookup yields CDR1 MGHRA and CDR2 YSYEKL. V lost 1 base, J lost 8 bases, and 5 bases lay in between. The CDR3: CASSQGREAFF. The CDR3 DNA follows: TGCGCCAGCAGCCAAGGACGAGAAGCTTTCTTT.

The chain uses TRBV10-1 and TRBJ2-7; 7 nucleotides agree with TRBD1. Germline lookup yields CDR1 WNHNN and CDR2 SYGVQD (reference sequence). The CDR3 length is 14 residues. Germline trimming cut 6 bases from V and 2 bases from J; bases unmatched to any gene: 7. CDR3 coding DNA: TGCGCCAGCAGAGCCTCAGGGGGTCCCTACGAGCAGTACTTC. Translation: CASRASGGPYEQYF.

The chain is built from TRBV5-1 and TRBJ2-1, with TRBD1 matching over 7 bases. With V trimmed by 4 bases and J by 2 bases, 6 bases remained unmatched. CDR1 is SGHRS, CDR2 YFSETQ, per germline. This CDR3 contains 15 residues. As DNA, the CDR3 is TGCGCCAGCAGCCTTCAGGGGGATCCCTACAATGAGCAGTTCTTC. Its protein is CASSLQGDPYNEQFF. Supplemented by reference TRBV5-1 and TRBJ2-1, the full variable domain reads KAGVTQTPRYLIKTRGQQVTLSCSPISGHRSVSWYQQTPGQGLQFLFEYFSETQRNKGNFPGRFSGRQFSNSRSEMNVSTLELGDSALYLCASSLQGDPYNEQFFGPGTRLTVL.

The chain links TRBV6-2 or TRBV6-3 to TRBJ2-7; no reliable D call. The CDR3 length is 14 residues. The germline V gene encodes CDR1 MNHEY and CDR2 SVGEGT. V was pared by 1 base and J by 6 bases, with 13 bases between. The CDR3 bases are TGTGCCAGCAGTTACTACACCGAGCGAGCCGAGCAGTACTTC. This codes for CASSYYTERAEQYF.

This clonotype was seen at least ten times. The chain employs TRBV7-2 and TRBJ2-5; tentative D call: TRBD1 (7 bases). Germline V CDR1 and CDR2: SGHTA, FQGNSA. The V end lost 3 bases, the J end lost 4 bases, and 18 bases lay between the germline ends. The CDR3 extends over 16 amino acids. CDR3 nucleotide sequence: TGTGCCAGCAGCTTGAGACAGGGTGGGACTGGAGAGACCCAGTACTTC. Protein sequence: CASSLRQGGTGETQYF.